A single sample gave rise to the 18 T cell receptor beta chains below, sequenced in a study of OX40 agonist ivuxolimab in advanced cancers. Assay used: immunoSEQ multiplex PCR; TCRdb lists only in-frame clones, some missing. This repertoire shows tens of thousands of clones, over 70% found once; its top ten account for 4% to 6%. The source was CD4+ or CD8+ T cells sorted from blood, collected in a trial of the OX40 agonist ivuxolimab. The receptors originated from an adult with an advanced solid tumor such as melanoma, head and neck, liver or kidney cancer.

This clone has just one count. This chain connects TRBV27 to TRBJ2-7; possible D gene TRBD2, 6 bases. The CDR3 is 15 residues long. Trimming removed 6 bases from V and 4 bases from J, with 19 bases in between. The V gene's germline CDR1 is MNHEY and CDR2 SMNVEV (reference sequence). The CDR3 loop reads CASSLGSPGVYEQYF. The CDR3 DNA reads TGTGCCAGCAGCCTCGGGAGTCCGGGGGTGTACGAGCAGTACTTC.

The chain recombines TRBV5-4 with TRBJ1-4; D remains unclear. There are 17 residues in the CDR3. Germline lookup yields CDR1 SGHNT and CDR2 YYREEE (reference sequence). V lost 4 bases, J lost 7 bases, and 23 bases lay in between. CDR3 residues: CASSALPLDYPSEKLFF. The CDR3 DNA reads as TGTGCCAGCAGCGCACTTCCCTTGGATTATCCCAGTGAAAAACTGTTTTTT. The variable domain in full, with the rest retrieved from reference TRBV5-4 and TRBJ1-4, is ETGVTQSPTHLIKTRGQQVTLRCSSQSGHNTVSWYQQALGQGPQFIFQYYREEENGRGNFPPRFSGLQFPNYSSELNVNALELDDSALYLCASSALPLDYPSEKLFFGSGTQLSVL.

This clone was observed a few times. This chain links TRBV7-2 with TRBJ2-5; D uncertain. The V gene lost 5 bases and the J gene lost 5 bases, with 6 bases spanning the gap. The CDR3 runs to 11 residues. The germline gives CDR1 SGHTA, CDR2 FQGNSA. Here the CDR3 reads CASSASETQYF. The CDR3 DNA follows: TGTGCCAGCAGCGCTTCGGAGACCCAGTACTTC.

V gene TRBV4-1 combines with J gene TRBJ1-3; 7 nucleotides match TRBD1. The CDR3 runs 14 residues. Looked up from germline, CDR1 is MGHRA and CDR2 is YSYEKL. J lost 7 bases, V lost 4 bases, and 7 bases had no gene match. The CDR3 DNA follows: TGCGCCAGCAGCCGGACAGGCGACTTTAACACCATATATTTT. Translation gives CASSRTGDFNTIYF.

This clone was counted only a few times. The rearrangement uses TRBV23-1 and TRBJ1-2; unclear D gene. TRBV23-1 has ORF status, its function being uncertain. This CDR3 region has 9 residues. Trimming removed 10 bases from V and 8 bases from J, with 8 bases in between. CDR3 nucleotides: TGCGCCATCCTAGGGGGCTACACCTTC. Amino acid sequence: CAILGGYTF.

This clone appeared a single time. Other DNA sequences in this sample translate to the same CDR3. CDR3 sequence reads: CASSVDPEGYGYTF. The CDR3 DNA follows: TGTGCCAGCAGCGTTGACCCCGAGGGCTATGGCTACACCTTC. The chain employs TRBV9 and TRBJ1-2; no definite D call. The CDR3 contains 14 residues. Germline V lookup: CDR1 SGDLS, CDR2 YYNGEE. Trimming took off 2 bases at V and 4 bases at J, with 12 bases between the two ends.

The chain combines TRBV12-5 with TRBJ1-3; D is perhaps TRBD1 (5 bases). Germline V gene sequence: CDR1 LGHNT, CDR2 FRNRAP. Between the trimmed V and J ends, which lost 5 bases and 0 bases, there was a span of 11 bases. The CDR3 is 15 residues long. The CDR3 loop is CASGPTAYSGNTIYF. CDR3 DNA: TGTGCTAGTGGTCCGACAGCCTACTCTGGAAACACCATATATTTT.

This clone ranks as medium-sized. The genes are TRBV2 and TRBJ2-1; 12 bases are shared with TRBD2. The V gene's germline CDR1 is SNHLY and CDR2 FYNNEI. The CDR3 is 15 residues long. The ends lost 6 bases at V and 5 bases at J; junction bases unmatched: 5. The CDR3 coding sequence is TGTGCCAGCAGACCGACTAGCGGGAGCAACAATGAGCAGTTCTTC. Residues: CASRPTSGSNNEQFF.

The chain carries TRBV7-6 and TRBJ2-5, with TRBD1 matching over 10 bases. The CDR3 totals 14 residues. Trimming cost V 5 bases and J 3 bases; bases outside gene matches: 3. Germline V gene data show CDR1 as SGHVS and CDR2 as FNYEAQ. The CDR3 loop reads CASSSGTGEETQYF. The CDR3 DNA reads as TGTGCCAGCAGCAGCGGGACAGGGGAAGAGACCCAGTACTTC.

The table lists this clone with a few counts. The rearrangement joins TRBV5-6 to TRBJ2-3; D gene unclear. The V gene lost 2 bases and the J gene lost 1 base, with 8 bases spanning the gap. This CDR3 is built from 14 residues. Germline V gene data show CDR1 as SGHDT and CDR2 as YYEEEE. CDR3 DNA: TGTGCCAGCAGCTTAGTAAGCGGCACAGATACGCAGTATTTT. It yields the protein CASSLVSGTDTQYF.

The gene calls are TRBV7-6 and TRBJ1-1, with D possibly being TRBD1 (6 bases). Germline CDR1 SGHVS, CDR2 FNYEAQ. Between the trimmed V and J ends, which lost 5 bases and 1 base, there was a span of 11 bases. The CDR3 is 14 residues long. The CDR3 DNA sequence: TGTGCCAGCAGCCCTAGGGGACAGAACACTGAAGCTTTCTTT. Protein: CASSPRGQNTEAFF.

The gene calls are TRBV9 and TRBJ2-7; 9 bases line up with TRBD2. This CDR3 contains 14 residues. V lost 4 bases and J lost 2; bases outside the gene matches: 4. Germline assignment: CDR1 SGDLS and CDR2 YYNGEE. The CDR3 reads CASSPAGGTYEQYF. In nucleotides, the CDR3 is TGTGCCAGCAGCCCGGCGGGAGGGACCTACGAGCAGTACTTC.

The chain is built from TRBV6-5 and TRBJ1-2, with a possible D match to TRBD1 (6 bases). Germline CDR1 reads MNHEY; CDR2 reads SVGAGI. The ends were cut back, 7 bases at V and 4 bases at J, with 16 bases in the middle. The CDR3 runs to 14 residues. The CDR3 sequence is CASNEAGTSYGYTF. The CDR3 coding sequence is TGTGCCAGCAACGAAGCCGGGACAAGCTATGGCTACACCTTC.

The chain has TRBV4-1 and TRBJ2-7, with D tentatively TRBD1 (5 bases). Deletions cut 1 base from V and 1 base from J, with 14 bases between. This CDR3 comprises 16 residues. Germline V gene sequence: CDR1 MGHRA, CDR2 YSYEKL. The CDR3 DNA follows: TGCGCCAGCAGCCAAGGACCAGGGATCCAATCCTACGAGCAGTACTTC. Translation: CASSQGPGIQSYEQYF.

The chain employs TRBV19 and TRBJ2-3, with 9 bases aligning to TRBD1. The CDR3 is 14 residues long. The ends lost 5 bases at V and 2 bases at J; junction bases unmatched: 2. CDR1 is LNHDA, CDR2 SQIVND, per germline (reference sequence). CDR3 sequence reads: CASSGQGFTDTQYF. In nucleotides, the CDR3 is TGTGCCAGTAGTGGACAGGGGTTCACAGATACGCAGTATTTT.

The CDR3 loop reads CASRSEGARGSPLHF. CDR3 DNA sequence: TGTGCCAGCAGGTCCGAGGGGGCCCGGGGTTCACCCCTCCACTTT. This sequence joins TRBV13 and TRBJ1-6; 7 bases are a match to TRBD1. This CDR3 spans 15 amino acids. The J segment lost 9 bases and the V segment lost 6 bases, leaving 11 bases of the junction unmatched. Germline V lookup: CDR1 PRHDT, CDR2 FYEKMQ (reference sequence).

V gene TRBV5-1 combines with J gene TRBJ2-3; 8 bases match TRBD2. This CDR3 is 14 amino acids long. Germline trimming cut 6 bases from V and 4 bases from J; bases unmatched to any gene: 7. Germline-derived CDR1 and CDR2 are SGHRS and YFSETQ. In DNA, the CDR3 is TGCGCCAGCAAGGTTTCGGGGGGGTCAGATACGCAGTATTTT. This codes for CASKVSGGSDTQYF.

The chain carries TRBV6-1 and TRBJ2-1, with TRBD2 matching 9 bases. The CDR3 runs 14 residues. Per germline, CDR1 MNHNS and CDR2 SASEGT. Trimming removed 6 bases from V and 5 bases from J; junction bases left unmatched: 5. The CDR3 region has the DNA TGTGCCAGCAGGCCGGGACTAGCTAACAATGAGCAGTTCTTC. It specifies CASRPGLANNEQFF.